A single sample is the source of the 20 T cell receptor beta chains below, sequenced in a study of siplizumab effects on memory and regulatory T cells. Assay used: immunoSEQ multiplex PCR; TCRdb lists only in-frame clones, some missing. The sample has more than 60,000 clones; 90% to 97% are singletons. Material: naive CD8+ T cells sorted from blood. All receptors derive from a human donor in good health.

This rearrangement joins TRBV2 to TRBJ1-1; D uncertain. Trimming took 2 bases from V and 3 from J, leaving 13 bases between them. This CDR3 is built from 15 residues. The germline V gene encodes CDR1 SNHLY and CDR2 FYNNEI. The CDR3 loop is CASSEYFERDTEAFF. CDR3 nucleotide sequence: TGTGCCAGCAGTGAATACTTCGAGAGGGACACTGAAGCTTTCTTT.

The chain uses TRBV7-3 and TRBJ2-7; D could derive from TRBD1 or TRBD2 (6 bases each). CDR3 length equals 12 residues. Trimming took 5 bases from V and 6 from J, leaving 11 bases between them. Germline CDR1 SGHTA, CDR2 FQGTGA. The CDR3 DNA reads TGTGCCAGCAGCCCGACGGGGGCCGAGCAGTACTTC. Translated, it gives CASSPTGAEQYF.

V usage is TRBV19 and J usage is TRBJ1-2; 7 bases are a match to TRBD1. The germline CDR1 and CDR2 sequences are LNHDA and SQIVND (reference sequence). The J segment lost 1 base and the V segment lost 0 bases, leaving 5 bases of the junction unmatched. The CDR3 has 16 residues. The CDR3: CASSIESTGVNYGYTF. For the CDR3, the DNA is TGTGCCAGTAGTATAGAAAGCACAGGGGTTAACTATGGCTACACCTTC.

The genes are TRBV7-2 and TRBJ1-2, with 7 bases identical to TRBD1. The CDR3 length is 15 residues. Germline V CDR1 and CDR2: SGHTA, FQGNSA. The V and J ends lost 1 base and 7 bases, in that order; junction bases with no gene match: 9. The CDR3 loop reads CASSLGHQGGGGYTF. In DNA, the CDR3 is TGTGCCAGCAGCTTAGGTCACCAGGGGGGAGGTGGCTACACCTTC.

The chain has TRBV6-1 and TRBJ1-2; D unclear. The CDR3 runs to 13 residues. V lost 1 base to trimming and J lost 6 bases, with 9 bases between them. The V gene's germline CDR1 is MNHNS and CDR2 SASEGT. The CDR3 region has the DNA TGTGCCAGCAGTGAAGGCGGAGGGAATGGCTACACCTTC. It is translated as CASSEGGGNGYTF.

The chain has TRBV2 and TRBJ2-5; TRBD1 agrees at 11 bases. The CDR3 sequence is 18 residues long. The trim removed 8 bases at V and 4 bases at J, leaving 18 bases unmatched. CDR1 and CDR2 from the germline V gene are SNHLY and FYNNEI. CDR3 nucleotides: TGTGCCAGCCCCCCGGAGGTTGGGACAGGGGGAAACGGAGAGACCCAGTACTTC. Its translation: CASPPEVGTGGNGETQYF.

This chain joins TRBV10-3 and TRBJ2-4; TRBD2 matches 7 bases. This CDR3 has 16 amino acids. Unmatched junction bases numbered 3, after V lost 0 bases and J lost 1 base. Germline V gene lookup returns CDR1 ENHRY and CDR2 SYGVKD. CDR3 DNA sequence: TGTGCCATCAGTGAGTCCGGGGGGTCGGCCAAAAACATTCAGTACTTC. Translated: CAISESGGSAKNIQYF.

The CDR3 loop reads CASSAGRTYEQYF. The CDR3, as DNA: TGTGCCAGCAGTGCGGGCCGAACCTACGAGCAGTACTTC. The V and J genes are TRBV2 and TRBJ2-7; D unclear. The CDR3 is made up of 13 amino acids. The germline gives CDR1 SNHLY, CDR2 FYNNEI. V was trimmed by 4 bases and J by 2 bases, leaving 9 bases between them.

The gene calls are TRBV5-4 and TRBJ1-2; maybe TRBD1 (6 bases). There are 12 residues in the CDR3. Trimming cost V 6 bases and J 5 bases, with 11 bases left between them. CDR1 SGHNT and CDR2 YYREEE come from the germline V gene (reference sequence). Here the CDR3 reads CASTIGGYGYTF. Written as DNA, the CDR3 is TGTGCCAGCACCATAGGGGGGTATGGCTACACCTTC.

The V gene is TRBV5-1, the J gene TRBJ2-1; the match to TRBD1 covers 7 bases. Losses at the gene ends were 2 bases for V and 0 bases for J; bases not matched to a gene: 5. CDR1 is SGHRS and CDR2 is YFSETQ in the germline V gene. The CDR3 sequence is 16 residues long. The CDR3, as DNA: TGCGCCAGCAGCTTAGGGACAGCCAGCTCCTACAATGAGCAGTTCTTC. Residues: CASSLGTASSYNEQFF.

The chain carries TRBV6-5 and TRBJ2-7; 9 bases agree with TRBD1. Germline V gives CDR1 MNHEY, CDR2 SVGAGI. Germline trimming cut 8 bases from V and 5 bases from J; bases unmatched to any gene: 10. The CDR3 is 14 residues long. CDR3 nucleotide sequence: TGTGCCAGCTCCGAACAGGGGGCGGGCGACGAGCAGTACTTC. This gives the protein CASSEQGAGDEQYF.

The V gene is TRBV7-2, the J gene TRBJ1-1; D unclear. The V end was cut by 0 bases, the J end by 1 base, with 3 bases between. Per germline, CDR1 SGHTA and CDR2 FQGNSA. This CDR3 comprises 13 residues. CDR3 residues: CASSLAGNTEAFF. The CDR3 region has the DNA TGTGCCAGCAGCTTAGCAGGGAACACTGAAGCTTTCTTT. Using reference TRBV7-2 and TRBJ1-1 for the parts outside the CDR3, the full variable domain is GAGVSQSPSNKVTEKGKDVELRCDPISGHTALYWYRQSLGQGLEFLIYFQGNSAPDKSGLPSDRFSAERTGGSVSTLTIQRTQQEDSAVYLCASSLAGNTEAFFGQGTRLTVV.

As DNA, the CDR3 is TGCGCCAGCAGCGCTAGCGGGGGAACAGATACGCAGTATTTT. Protein product: CASSASGGTDTQYF. This sequence joins TRBV4-3 and TRBJ2-3; 10 nucleotides agree with TRBD2. The trim removed 5 bases at V and 3 bases at J, leaving 2 bases unmatched. Germline-derived CDR1 and CDR2 are LGHNA and YSLEER. The CDR3 consists of 14 residues.

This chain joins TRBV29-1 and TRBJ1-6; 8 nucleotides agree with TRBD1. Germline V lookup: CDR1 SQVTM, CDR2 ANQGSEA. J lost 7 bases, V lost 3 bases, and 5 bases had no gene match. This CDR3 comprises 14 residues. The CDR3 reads CSVEQTGANSPLHF. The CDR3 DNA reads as TGCAGCGTTGAGCAGACAGGGGCGAATTCACCCCTCCACTTT.

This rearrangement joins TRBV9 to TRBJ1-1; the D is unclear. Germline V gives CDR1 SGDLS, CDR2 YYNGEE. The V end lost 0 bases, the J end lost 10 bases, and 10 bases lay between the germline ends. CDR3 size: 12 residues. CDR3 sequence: CASSVDGDLAFF. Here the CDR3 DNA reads TGTGCCAGCAGCGTAGACGGGGATTTAGCTTTCTTT.

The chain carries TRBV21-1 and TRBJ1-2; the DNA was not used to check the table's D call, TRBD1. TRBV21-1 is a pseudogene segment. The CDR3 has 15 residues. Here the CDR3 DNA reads TGTGCCAGCAGCAAACTACCGGGACAGGCCTATGGCTACACCTTC. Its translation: CASSKLPGQAYGYTF.

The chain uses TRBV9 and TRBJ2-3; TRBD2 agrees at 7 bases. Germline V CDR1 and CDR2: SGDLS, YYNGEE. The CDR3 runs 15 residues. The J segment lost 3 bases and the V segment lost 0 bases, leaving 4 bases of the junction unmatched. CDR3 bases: TGTGCCAGCAGCGTAGGGCTAGCGGATACAGATACGCAGTATTTT. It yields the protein CASSVGLADTDTQYF.

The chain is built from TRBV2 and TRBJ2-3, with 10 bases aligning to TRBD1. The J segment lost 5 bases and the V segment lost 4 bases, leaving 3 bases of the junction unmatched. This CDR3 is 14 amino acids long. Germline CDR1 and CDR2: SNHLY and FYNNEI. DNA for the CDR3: TGTGCCAGCAGTGCAGGACAGGGGGTAGATACGCAGTATTTT. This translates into CASSAGQGVDTQYF. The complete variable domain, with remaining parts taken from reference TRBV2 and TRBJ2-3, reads EPEVTQTPSHQVTQMGQEVILRCVPISNHLYFYWYRQILGQKVEFLVSFYNNEISEKSEIFDDQFSVERPDGSNFTLKIRSTKLEDSAMYFCASSAGQGVDTQYFGPGTRLTVL.

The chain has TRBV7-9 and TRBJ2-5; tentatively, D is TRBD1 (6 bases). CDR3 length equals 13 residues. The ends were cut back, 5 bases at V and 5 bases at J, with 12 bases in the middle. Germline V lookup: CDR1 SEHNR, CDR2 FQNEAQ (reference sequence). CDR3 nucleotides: TGTGCCAGCAGCCCAGGGGTAGAGGAGACCCAGTACTTC. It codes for CASSPGVEETQYF.

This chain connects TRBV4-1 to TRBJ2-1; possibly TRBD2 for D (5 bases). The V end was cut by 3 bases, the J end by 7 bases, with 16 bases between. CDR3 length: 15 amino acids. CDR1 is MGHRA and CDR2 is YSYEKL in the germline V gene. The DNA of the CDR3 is TGCGCCAGCAGCCAGGAACCAAAGGGAGTAAATGAGCAGTTCTTC. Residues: CASSQEPKGVNEQFF.